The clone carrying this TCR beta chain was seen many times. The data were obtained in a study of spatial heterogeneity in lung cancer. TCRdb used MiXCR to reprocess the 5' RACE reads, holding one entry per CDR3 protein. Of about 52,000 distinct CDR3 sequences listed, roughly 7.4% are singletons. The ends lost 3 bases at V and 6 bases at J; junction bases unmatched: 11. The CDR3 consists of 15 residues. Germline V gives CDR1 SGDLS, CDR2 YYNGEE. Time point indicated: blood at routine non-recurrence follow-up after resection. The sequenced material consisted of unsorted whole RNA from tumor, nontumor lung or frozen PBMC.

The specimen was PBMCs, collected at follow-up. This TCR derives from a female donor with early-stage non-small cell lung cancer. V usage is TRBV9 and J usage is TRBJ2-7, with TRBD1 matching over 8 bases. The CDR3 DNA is TGTGCCAGCAGCGGACAGGGGCATGGGAATGGCGAGCAGTACTTC. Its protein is CASSGQGHGNGEQYF.